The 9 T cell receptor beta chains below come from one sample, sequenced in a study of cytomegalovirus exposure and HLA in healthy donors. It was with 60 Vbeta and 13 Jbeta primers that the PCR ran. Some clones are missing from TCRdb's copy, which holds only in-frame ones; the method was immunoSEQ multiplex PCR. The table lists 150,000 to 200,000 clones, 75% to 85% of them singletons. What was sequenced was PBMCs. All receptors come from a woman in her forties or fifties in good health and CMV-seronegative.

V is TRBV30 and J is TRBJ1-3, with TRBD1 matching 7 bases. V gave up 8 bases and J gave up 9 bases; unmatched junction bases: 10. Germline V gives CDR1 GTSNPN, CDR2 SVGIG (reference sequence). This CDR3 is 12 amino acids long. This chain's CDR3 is CAREQGKGTIYF. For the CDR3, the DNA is TGTGCCCGGGAACAGGGGAAAGGCACCATATATTTT.

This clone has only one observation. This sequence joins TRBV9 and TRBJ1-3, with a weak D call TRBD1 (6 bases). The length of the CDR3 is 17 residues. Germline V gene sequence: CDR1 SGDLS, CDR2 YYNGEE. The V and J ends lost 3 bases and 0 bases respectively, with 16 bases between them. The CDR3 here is CASSAQGERASGNTIYF. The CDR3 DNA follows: TGTGCCAGCAGCGCACAGGGAGAACGCGCCTCTGGAAACACCATATATTTT.

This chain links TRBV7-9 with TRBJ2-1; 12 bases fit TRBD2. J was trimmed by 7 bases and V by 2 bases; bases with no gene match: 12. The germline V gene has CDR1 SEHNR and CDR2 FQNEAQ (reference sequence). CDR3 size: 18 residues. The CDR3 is CASSLPPRLAGAGNEQFF. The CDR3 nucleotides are TGTGCCAGCAGCTTACCCCCTCGACTAGCGGGAGCAGGTAATGAGCAGTTCTTC.

The CDR3 DNA reads TGTGCCAGCAGCCCGCGGGGAGGCTACGAGCAGTACTTC. The encoded protein is CASSPRGGYEQYF. The J gene is TRBJ2-7, the V gene TRBV7-9; perhaps TRBD2 as D (6 bases). Germline CDR1 SEHNR, CDR2 FQNEAQ (reference sequence). The V gene lost 5 bases and the J gene lost 3 bases, with 11 bases spanning the gap. CDR3 length equals 13 residues.

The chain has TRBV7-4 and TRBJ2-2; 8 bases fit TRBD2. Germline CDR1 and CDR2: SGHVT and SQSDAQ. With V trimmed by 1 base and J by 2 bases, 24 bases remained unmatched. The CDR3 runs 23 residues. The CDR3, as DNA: TGTGCCAGCAGCTTAGTGATTGGCGGGACTAGTACATCGGGAGATGGCAACACCGGGGAGCTGTTTTTT. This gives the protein CASSLVIGGTSTSGDGNTGELFF.

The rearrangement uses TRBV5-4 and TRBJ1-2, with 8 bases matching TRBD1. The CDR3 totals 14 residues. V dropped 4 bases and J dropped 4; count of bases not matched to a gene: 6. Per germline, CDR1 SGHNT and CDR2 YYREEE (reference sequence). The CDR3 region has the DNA TGTGCCAGCAGCCCGTGGACAGGGAGCTATGGCTACACCTTC. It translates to CASSPWTGSYGYTF.

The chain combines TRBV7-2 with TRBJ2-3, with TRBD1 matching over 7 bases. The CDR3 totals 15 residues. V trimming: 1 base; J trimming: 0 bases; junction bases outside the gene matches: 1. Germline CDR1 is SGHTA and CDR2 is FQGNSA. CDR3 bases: TGTGCCAGCAGCTTAGGGGGACAGAGCACAGATACGCAGTATTTT. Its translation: CASSLGGQSTDTQYF.

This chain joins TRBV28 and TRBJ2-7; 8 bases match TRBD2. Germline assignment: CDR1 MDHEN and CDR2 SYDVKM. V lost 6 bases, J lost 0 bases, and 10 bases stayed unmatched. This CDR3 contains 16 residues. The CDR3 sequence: CASSPPGSGNSYEQYF. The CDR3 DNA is TGTGCCAGCAGCCCCCCGGGTAGCGGGAACTCCTACGAGCAGTACTTC.

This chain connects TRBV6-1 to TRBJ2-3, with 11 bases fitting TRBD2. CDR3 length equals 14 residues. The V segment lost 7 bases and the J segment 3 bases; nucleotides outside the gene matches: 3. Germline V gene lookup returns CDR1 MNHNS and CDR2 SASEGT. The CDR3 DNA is TGTGCCAGCACTTCTAGCGGGGGGACAGATACGCAGTATTTT. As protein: CASTSSGGTDTQYF.